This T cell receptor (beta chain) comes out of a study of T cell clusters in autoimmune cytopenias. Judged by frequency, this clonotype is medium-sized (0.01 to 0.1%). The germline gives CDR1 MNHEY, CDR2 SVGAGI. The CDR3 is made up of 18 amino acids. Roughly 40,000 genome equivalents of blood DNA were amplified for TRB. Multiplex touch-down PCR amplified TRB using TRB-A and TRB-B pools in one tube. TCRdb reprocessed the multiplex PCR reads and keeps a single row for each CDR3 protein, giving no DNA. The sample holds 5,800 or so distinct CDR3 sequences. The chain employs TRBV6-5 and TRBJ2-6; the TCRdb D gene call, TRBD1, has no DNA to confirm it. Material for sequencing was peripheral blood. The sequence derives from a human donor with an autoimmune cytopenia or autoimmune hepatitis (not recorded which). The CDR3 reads CASSYYSRTGAGANVLTF.